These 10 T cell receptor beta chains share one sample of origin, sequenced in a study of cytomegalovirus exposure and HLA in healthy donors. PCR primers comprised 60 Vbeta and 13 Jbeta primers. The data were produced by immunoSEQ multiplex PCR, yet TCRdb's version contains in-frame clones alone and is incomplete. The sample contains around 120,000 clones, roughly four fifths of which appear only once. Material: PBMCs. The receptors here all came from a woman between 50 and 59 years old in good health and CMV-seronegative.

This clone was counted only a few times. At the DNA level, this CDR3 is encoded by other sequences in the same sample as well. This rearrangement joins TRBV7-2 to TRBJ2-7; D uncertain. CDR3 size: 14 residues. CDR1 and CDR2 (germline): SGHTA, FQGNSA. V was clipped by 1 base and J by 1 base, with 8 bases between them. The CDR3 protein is CASSLGPGSYEQYV. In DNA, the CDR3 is TGTGCCAGCAGCTTAGGGCCGGGTTCCTACGAGCAGTACGTC.

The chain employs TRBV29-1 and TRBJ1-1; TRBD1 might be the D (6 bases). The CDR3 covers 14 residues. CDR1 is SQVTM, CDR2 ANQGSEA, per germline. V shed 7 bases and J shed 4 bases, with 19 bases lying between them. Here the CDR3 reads CSATTGGGFTEAFF. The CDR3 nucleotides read TGCAGCGCGACCACTGGGGGGGGCTTCACTGAAGCTTTCTTT.

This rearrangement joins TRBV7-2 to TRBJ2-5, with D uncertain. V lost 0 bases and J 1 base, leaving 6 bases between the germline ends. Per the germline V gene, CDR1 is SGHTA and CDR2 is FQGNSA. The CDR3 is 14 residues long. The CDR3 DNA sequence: TGTGCCAGCAGCTTAGCGGCTCTCCAAGAGACCCAGTACTTC. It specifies CASSLAALQETQYF.

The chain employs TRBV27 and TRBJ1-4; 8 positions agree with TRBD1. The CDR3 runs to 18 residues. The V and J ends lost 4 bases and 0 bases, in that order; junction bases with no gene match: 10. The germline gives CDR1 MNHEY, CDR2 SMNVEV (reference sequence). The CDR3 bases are TGTGCCAGCAGTTCTCGACAGGGGCTAATTACAACTAATGAAAAACTGTTTTTT. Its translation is CASSSRQGLITTNEKLFF.

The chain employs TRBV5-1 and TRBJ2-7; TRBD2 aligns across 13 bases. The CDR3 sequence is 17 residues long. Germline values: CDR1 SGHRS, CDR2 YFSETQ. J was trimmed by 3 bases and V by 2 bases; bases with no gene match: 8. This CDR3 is CASSFGTSGTFLYEQYF. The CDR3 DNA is TGCGCCAGCAGCTTTGGGACTAGCGGGACGTTCCTCTACGAGCAGTACTTC.

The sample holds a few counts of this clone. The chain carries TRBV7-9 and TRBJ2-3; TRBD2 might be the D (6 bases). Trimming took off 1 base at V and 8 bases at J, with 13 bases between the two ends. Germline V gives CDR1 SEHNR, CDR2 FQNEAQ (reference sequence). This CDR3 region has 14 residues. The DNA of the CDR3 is TGTGCCAGCAGCTTAGACCCCGTGGGGGGTACGCAGTATTTT. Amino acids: CASSLDPVGGTQYF.

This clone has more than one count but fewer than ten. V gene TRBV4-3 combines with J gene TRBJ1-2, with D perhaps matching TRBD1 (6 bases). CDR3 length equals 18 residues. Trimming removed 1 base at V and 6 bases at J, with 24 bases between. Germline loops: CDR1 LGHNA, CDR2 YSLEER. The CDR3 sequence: CASSQGRPRGGYKDGYTF. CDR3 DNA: TGCGCCAGCAGCCAAGGGAGGCCCAGGGGAGGGTATAAGGATGGCTACACCTTC.

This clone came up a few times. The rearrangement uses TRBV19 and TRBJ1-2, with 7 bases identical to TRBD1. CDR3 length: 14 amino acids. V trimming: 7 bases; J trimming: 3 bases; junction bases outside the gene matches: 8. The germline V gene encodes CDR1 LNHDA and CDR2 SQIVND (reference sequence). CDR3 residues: CASIGFTGDYGYTF. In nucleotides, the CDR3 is TGTGCCAGTATCGGCTTCACAGGGGACTATGGCTACACCTTC.

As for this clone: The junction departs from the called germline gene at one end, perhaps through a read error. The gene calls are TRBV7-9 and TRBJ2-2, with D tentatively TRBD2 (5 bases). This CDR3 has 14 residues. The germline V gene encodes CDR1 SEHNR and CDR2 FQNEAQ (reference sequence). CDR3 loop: CSSSLLRVTGELFF. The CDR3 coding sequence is TGTTCCAGCAGCTTATTGCGGGTCACCGGGGAGCTGTTTTTT.

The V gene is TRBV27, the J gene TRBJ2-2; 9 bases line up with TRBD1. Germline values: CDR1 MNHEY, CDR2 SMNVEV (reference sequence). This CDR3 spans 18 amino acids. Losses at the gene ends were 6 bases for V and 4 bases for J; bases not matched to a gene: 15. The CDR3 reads CASRNHRTGTGRTGELFF. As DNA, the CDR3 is TGTGCCAGCAGGAACCACCGTACCGGGACAGGGCGCACCGGGGAGCTGTTTTTT.